A selection of T cell receptor beta chains follows, all from one sample in a study of blood T cell repertoires in COVID-19. Sequenced by immunoSEQ multiplex PCR; TCRdb stores in-frame clones only, minus some. Of over 120,000 clones listed, approximately 80% were seen once; the top ten hold over 2.5%. The sequenced sample consisted of peripheral blood. These receptors originate from a woman aged 80 or older with acute or convalescent COVID-19. CDR3s include the opening cysteine and the closing phenylalanine or tryptophan. The D gene is left open where the match is weak. Clone size, where shown, is once, few, many, or a class for clones that have expanded.

abundance: .; v_gene: TRBV15; d_gene: TRBD1; j_gene: TRBJ1-1; CDR3nt: TGTGCCACCAGCAGATCTCAGGGGGCTGTGAACACTGAAGCTTTCTTT; CDR3aa: CATSRSQGAVNTEAFF
abundance: .; v_gene: TRBV18; d_gene: TRBD1; j_gene: TRBJ2-7; CDR3nt: TGTGCCAGCTCCCGTGCAGGGGGCCAAGGCTACGAGCAGTACTTC; CDR3aa: CASSRAGGQGYEQYF
abundance: .; v_gene: TRBV7-8; d_gene: .; j_gene: TRBJ1-5; CDR3nt: .; CDR3aa: CASSLAQVTFGGNQPQHF
abundance: .; v_gene: TRBV15; d_gene: .; j_gene: TRBJ2-1; CDR3nt: TGTGCCACCAGCAGAGATACCGGGATGGGTAATGAGCAGTTCTTC; CDR3aa: CATSRDTGMGNEQFF
abundance: .; v_gene: TRBV27; d_gene: .; j_gene: TRBJ1-6; CDR3nt: TGTGCCAGCACCTCCGGTGGTGTACTCCACTTT; CDR3aa: CASTSGGVLHF
abundance: .; v_gene: TRBV11-3; d_gene: .; j_gene: TRBJ2-1; CDR3nt: TGTGCCAGCAGCCTAGGGACATCCTCCTACAATGAGCAGTTCTTC; CDR3aa: CASSLGTSSYNEQFF
abundance: .; v_gene: TRBV10-3; d_gene: .; j_gene: TRBJ1-5; CDR3nt: TGTACCATCAGTGAGTCGAGTGGAGGGAATCAGCCCCAGCATTTT; CDR3aa: CTISESSGGNQPQHF
abundance: few; v_gene: TRBV4-1; d_gene: TRBD1; j_gene: TRBJ1-2; CDR3nt: TGCGCCAGCAGCCACGGACAGGGGGCCACAAGGCAGGACTATGGCTACACCTTC; CDR3aa: CASSHGQGATRQDYGYTF
abundance: few; v_gene: TRBV7-8; d_gene: .; j_gene: TRBJ2-3; CDR3nt: TGTGCCAGCAGCTCGACCGGGGCGCAGTATTTT; CDR3aa: CASSSTGAQYF
abundance: .; v_gene: TRBV2; d_gene: .; j_gene: TRBJ2-1; CDR3nt: TGTGCCAGCAGGGGGGACCTGGGAGGATTGAATGAGCAGTTCTTC; CDR3aa: CASRGDLGGLNEQFF
abundance: once; v_gene: TRBV7-9; d_gene: .; j_gene: TRBJ1-5; CDR3nt: TGTGCCAGCAGCGACACGGGACTTCAGCAACAGCCCCAGCATTTT; CDR3aa: CASSDTGLQQQPQHF
abundance: .; v_gene: TRBV9; d_gene: TRBD1; j_gene: TRBJ1-5; CDR3nt: TGTGCCAGCAGCGCCCGACAGGGCACCAATCAGCCCCAGCATTTT; CDR3aa: CASSARQGTNQPQHF
abundance: once; v_gene: TRBV21-1; d_gene: .; j_gene: TRBJ2-7; CDR3nt: TGTGCCAGCAGCAACGCCCGAGCTACTTCCTACGAGCAGTACTTC; CDR3aa: CASSNARATSYEQYF
abundance: .; v_gene: TRBV5-1; d_gene: .; j_gene: TRBJ2-2; CDR3nt: TGCGCCAGCAGCTTGGTGGGGGAGGTCACCGGGGAGCTGTTTTTT; CDR3aa: CASSLVGEVTGELFF
abundance: .; v_gene: TRBV7-3; d_gene: TRBD1; j_gene: TRBJ1-2; CDR3nt: TGTGCCAGCAGCCCGAGCGACAGGGGCTTCTATGGCTACACCTTC; CDR3aa: CASSPSDRGFYGYTF
abundance: .; v_gene: TRBV7-3; d_gene: .; j_gene: TRBJ2-3; CDR3nt: TGTGCCAGCAGCCCTACGGGATTTGTGGGAACAGATACGCAGTATTTT; CDR3aa: CASSPTGFVGTDTQYF